The clone carrying this TCR beta chain was detected once. This specimen belongs to a study of blood T cell repertoires in COVID-19. Some clones are missing from TCRdb's copy, which holds only in-frame ones; the method was immunoSEQ multiplex PCR. Of more than 200,000 clones in the sample, roughly 87% are singletons; the top ten hold roughly 6.3%. The study assigned cohorts using participant-reported clinical history. Unmatched junction bases numbered 11, after V lost 5 bases and J lost 5 bases. Germline V CDR1 and CDR2: SGHDN, FVKESK. This CDR3 has 15 residues. The chain carries TRBV14 and TRBJ1-1; 7 bases agree with TRBD1. The sequence was collected from a woman between 25 and 40 years old with acute COVID-19. Sequencing used PBMCs or T cells enriched from blood (not recorded which). In DNA form, the CDR3 reads TGTGCCAGCAGCTCAGGGGGTGTTCCAGGGACTGAAGCTTTCTTT. Its translation: CASSSGGVPGTEAFF.